The 15 T cell receptor beta chains reported below all come from one sample, sequenced in a study of OX40 agonist ivuxolimab in advanced cancers. Assay used: immunoSEQ multiplex PCR; TCRdb lists only in-frame clones, some missing. Of about 78,000 clones listed, less than 90% were seen once; the top ten hold over 2%. Sequenced here: CD4+ or CD8+ T cells sorted from blood, sampled in a trial of the OX40 agonist ivuxolimab. The origin of the receptors is an adult with an advanced solid tumor such as melanoma, head and neck, liver or kidney cancer.

There are a few counts of this clone. J is TRBJ1-4 and V is TRBV25-1, with D tentatively TRBD1 (5 bases). CDR3 length: 15 residues. The V gene's germline CDR1 is MGHDK and CDR2 SYGVNS. The V gene lost 5 bases and the J gene lost 1 base, with 11 bases spanning the gap. The CDR3 protein is CASSSLGGTNEKLFF. As DNA, the CDR3 is TGTGCCAGCAGTTCATTGGGGGGAACTAATGAAAAACTGTTTTTT.

V is TRBV7-6 and J is TRBJ2-1; 9 bases match TRBD2. This CDR3 is built from 15 residues. Losses at the gene ends were 0 bases for V and 8 bases for J; bases not matched to a gene: 5. Germline V gene data show CDR1 as SGHVS and CDR2 as FNYEAQ. CDR3 region: CASSLARGGSYEQFF. Here the CDR3 DNA reads TGTGCCAGCAGCTTAGCGCGGGGGGGCTCGTATGAGCAGTTCTTC. The full variable domain, with the rest looked up from reference TRBV7-6 and TRBJ2-1, is GAGVSQSPRYKVTKRGQDVALRCDPISGHVSLYWYRQALGQGPEFLTYFNYEAQQDKSGLPNDRFSAERPEGSISTLTIQRTEQRDSAMYRCASSLARGGSYEQFFGPGTRLTVL.

V gene TRBV7-6 combines with J gene TRBJ1-3; weak D call: TRBD1 (5 bases). Trimming took 5 bases from V and 2 from J, leaving 10 bases between them. CDR3 length equals 14 residues. Germline CDR1 and CDR2: SGHVS and FNYEAQ. CDR3 residues: CASSPGTAGNTIYF. The CDR3 DNA reads as TGTGCCAGCAGCCCCGGGACGGCTGGAAACACCATATATTTT.

This clone was found a few times. The chain joins TRBV5-1 to TRBJ2-4; D is unclear. Germline V gives CDR1 SGHRS, CDR2 YFSETQ. This CDR3 has 16 residues. The V and J ends lost 4 bases and 4 bases respectively, with 18 bases between them. The CDR3 region is CASSPGVGISKNIQYF. The CDR3, as DNA: TGCGCCAGCAGCCCAGGCGTGGGGATATCAAAAAACATTCAGTACTTC.

The CDR3 here is CASMHGDLGTDTQYF. Here the CDR3 DNA reads TGTGCCAGTATGCACGGGGATCTCGGCACAGATACGCAGTATTTT. The chain is built from TRBV19 and TRBJ2-3; a weak D match, TRBD2 (5 bases). Germline lookup yields CDR1 LNHDA and CDR2 SQIVND (reference sequence). The length of the CDR3 is 15 residues. V lost 7 bases and J lost 1, with 15 bases in between. The variable domain in full, completed from reference TRBV19 and TRBJ2-3, reads DGGITQSPKYLFRKEGQNVTLSCEQNLNHDAMYWYRQDPGQGLRLIYYSQIVNDFQKGDIAEGYSVSREKKESFPLTVTSAQKNPTAFYLCASMHGDLGTDTQYFGPGTRLTVL.

The J gene is TRBJ2-1, the V gene TRBV19, with TRBD2 matching over 10 bases. Germline lookup yields CDR1 LNHDA and CDR2 SQIVND (reference sequence). The CDR3 sequence is 13 residues long. Trimming at V came to 7 bases and at J to 9 bases, leaving 6 bases not matched to a gene. The CDR3 DNA is TGTGCCAGTAAAGTGGCTAGCGGGGGTGAGCAGTTCTTC. Translated: CASKVASGGEQFF. Drawing the rest from reference TRBV19 and TRBJ2-1, the complete variable domain is DGGITQSPKYLFRKEGQNVTLSCEQNLNHDAMYWYRQDPGQGLRLIYYSQIVNDFQKGDIAEGYSVSREKKESFPLTVTSAQKNPTAFYLCASKVASGGEQFFGPGTRLTVL.

This chain joins TRBV28 and TRBJ1-6; TRBD1 aligns across 7 bases. The CDR3 extends over 16 amino acids. Germline V gene data show CDR1 as MDHEN and CDR2 as SYDVKM. V shed 0 bases and J 5 bases; nucleotides not matched to a gene: 4. This CDR3 reads CASSLWRQGNNSPLHF. In nucleotides, the CDR3 is TGTGCCAGCAGTTTATGGAGACAGGGCAATAATTCACCCCTCCACTTT.

The genes are TRBV18 and TRBJ2-7; possible D gene TRBD2, 7 bases. Between the trimmed V and J ends, which lost 1 base and 5 bases, there was a span of 24 bases. This CDR3 region has 18 residues. Germline V gene data show CDR1 as KGHSH and CDR2 as LQKENI. The CDR3, as DNA: TGTGCCAGCTCACCACTGAACCTTCCGGGGGGCACTACGAACGAGCAGTACTTC. Its translation: CASSPLNLPGGTTNEQYF. The whole variable domain, filled in from reference TRBV18 and TRBJ2-7, reads NAGVMQNPRHLVRRRGQEARLRCSPMKGHSHVYWYRQLPEEGLKFMVYLQKENIIDESGMPKERFSAEFPKEGPSILRIQQVVRGDSAAYFCASSPLNLPGGTTNEQYFGPGTRLTVT.

The chain is built from TRBV28 and TRBJ2-3; D might be TRBD1 or TRBD2, each matching 5 bases. The germline V gene has CDR1 MDHEN and CDR2 SYDVKM. Deletions cut 6 bases from V and 4 bases from J, with 14 bases between. The CDR3 consists of 14 residues. The chain's CDR3 is CASRGTVRADTQYF. The CDR3 DNA sequence: TGTGCCAGCAGGGGGACCGTTAGGGCAGATACGCAGTATTTT.

This chain joins TRBV12-2 and TRBJ1-5. TRBV12-2 is a recognized pseudogene. CDR3 length equals 14 residues. DNA of the CDR3: TGTGCAAGTCGCTTATTAAAGGAGCATCAGCCCCAGCATTTT. It codes for CASRLLKEHQPQHF.

This chain uses TRBV9 with TRBJ2-7; TRBD1 or TRBD2 may be the D gene (5 bases each). CDR1 and CDR2 from the germline V gene are SGDLS and YYNGEE. V lost 3 bases and J 2 bases, leaving 15 bases between the germline ends. The CDR3 extends over 15 amino acids. The CDR3 here is CASSGAALRAYEQYF. CDR3 in DNA: TGTGCCAGCAGCGGAGCGGCTCTCAGGGCCTACGAGCAGTACTTC.

The J gene is TRBJ2-6, the V gene TRBV4-2; no firm D call. This CDR3 is 19 amino acids long. From germline, CDR1 is LGHNA and CDR2 YNFKEQ. V dropped 0 bases and J dropped 1 base, with 16 bases sitting between them. The CDR3 DNA sequence: TGTGCCAGCAGCCAAGAGCCCCAACCATGGGGTTCTGGGGCCAACGTCCTGACTTTC. Translated: CASSQEPQPWGSGANVLTF.

This sequence joins TRBV6-5 and TRBJ2-5; D unclear. The V gene lost 6 bases and the J gene lost 2 bases, with 10 bases spanning the gap. In germline, CDR1 is MNHEY, CDR2 SVGAGI. This CDR3 has 13 amino acids. Here the CDR3 reads CASSLLGQETQYF. DNA of the CDR3: TGTGCCAGCAGCCTTCTGGGGCAAGAGACCCAGTACTTC.

V gene TRBV11-1 combines with J gene TRBJ2-3; D perhaps matches TRBD2 (7 bases). Trimming shortened V by 8 bases and J by 3 bases, and 15 bases separated the two germline ends. CDR1 is SGHAT and CDR2 is FQDESV in the germline V gene (reference sequence). The CDR3 contains 14 residues. The CDR3 region has the DNA TGTGCCAGCGAGGGGGAGGGCAGAACAGATACGCAGTATTTT. This encodes CASEGEGRTDTQYF.

The chain links TRBV10-1 to TRBJ2-5, with unresolved D. CDR1 is WNHNN, CDR2 SYGVQD, per germline (reference sequence). This CDR3 has 11 residues. V gave up 4 bases and J gave up 10 bases, with 10 bases separating them. Here the CDR3 reads CASSGQPIQYF. The DNA for the CDR3 is TGCGCCAGCAGTGGGCAGCCGATCCAGTACTTC.